Shown below are 7 T cell receptor beta chains from a single sample sequenced in a study of T cells after yellow fever vaccination (dated by TCRdb to between 2018 and 2021). In light of the paper, this sample's treatment or condition label describes: live attenuated yellow fever vaccine strain. Library creation used 5' RACE. Sequenced on an Illumina NovaSeq 6000. In TCRdb, the public reads were trimmed at Q25 with fastp and aligned with MiXCR, with productive beta chains retained. For every CDR3 protein sequence, its rows merge into one entry that carries the most common genes and DNA. The sample data list about 320,000 distinct CDR3 sequences, and 3.5% to 5% of these were observed just once. The biggest ten clones account for 15% to 20% of the sample. The sample consisted of PBMCs, taken 15 days after the yellow fever booster vaccination. These receptors were obtained from a man in his late teens or twenties who received the YFV17D yellow fever vaccine.

This clonotype was seen repeatedly, ten times or more. The gene calls are TRBV7-9 and TRBJ2-5; perhaps TRBD2 as D (5 bases). V was pared by 5 bases and J by 2 bases, with 12 bases between. Germline V gene sequence: CDR1 SEHNR, CDR2 FQNEAQ (reference sequence). The CDR3 has 14 residues. The CDR3 loop is CASSHGLGQETQYF. CDR3 bases: TGTGCCAGCAGCCATGGACTGGGGCAAGAGACCCAGTACTTC.

The chain employs TRBV4-3 and TRBJ2-3; D may be TRBD2 (5 bases). Trimming pared 0 bases from V and 3 bases from J, leaving 13 bases between. Germline-derived CDR1 and CDR2 are LGHNA and YSLEER. The CDR3 runs 16 residues. The CDR3 DNA reads as TGCGCCAGCAGCCAAGACCTAGTAGCGCAAACAGATACGCAGTATTTT. It translates to CASSQDLVAQTDTQYF.

This clonotype was recorded a few times. The rearrangement links TRBV28 to TRBJ2-7; D perhaps matches TRBD2 (6 bases). Germline values: CDR1 MDHEN, CDR2 SYDVKM. The ends were cut back, 3 bases at V and 9 bases at J, with 21 bases in the middle. CDR3 length: 15 amino acids. The CDR3 sequence: CASSFKWGVEHTQYV. CDR3 nucleotides: TGTGCCAGCAGTTTTAAGTGGGGGGTAGAACACACGCAGTACGTC.

Only a few counts were recorded for this clonotype. The rearrangement joins TRBV14 to TRBJ2-7; D is unresolved. CDR1 and CDR2 (germline): SGHDN, FVKESK. CDR3 length equals 14 residues. Between the trimmed V and J ends, which lost 4 bases and 3 bases, there was a span of 13 bases. CDR3 nucleotide sequence: TGTGCCAGCAGCCCCCATAATTTTGGCTACGAGCAGTACTTC. This translates into CASSPHNFGYEQYF. The whole variable domain, filled in from reference TRBV14 and TRBJ2-7, reads EAGVTQFPSHSVIEKGQTVTLRCDPISGHDNLYWYRRVMGKEIKFLLHFVKESKQDESGMPNNRFLAERTGGTYSTLKVQPAELEDSGVYFCASSPHNFGYEQYFGPGTRLTVT.

The chain combines TRBV20-1 with TRBJ2-6; D unresolved. The CDR3 covers 15 residues. The V end was cut by 3 bases, the J end by 0 bases, with 9 bases between. Looked up from germline, CDR1 is DFQATT and CDR2 is SNEGSKA (reference sequence). CDR3 amino acids: CSARAGSSGANVLTF. CDR3 bases: TGCAGTGCTAGGGCAGGATCCTCTGGGGCCAACGTCCTGACTTTC.

This clonotype was detected many times. This rearrangement joins TRBV7-2 to TRBJ2-3; 8 positions match TRBD2. This CDR3 is 15 amino acids long. Looked up from germline, CDR1 is SGHTA and CDR2 is FQGNSA. J gave up 1 base and V 5 bases, and 5 bases lay outside the gene matches. The CDR3 spells CASSAGTSRTDTQYF. The DNA of the CDR3 is TGTGCCAGCAGCGCCGGGACTAGTCGCACAGATACGCAGTATTTT.

This clonotype was observed a handful of times. This sequence joins TRBV7-9 and TRBJ1-6; D is unclear. Trimming removed 1 base at V and 9 bases at J, with 7 bases between. The CDR3 consists of 13 residues. CDR1 and CDR2 (germline): SEHNR, FQNEAQ (reference sequence). This chain's CDR3 is CASSLEDGSPLHF. The DNA for the CDR3 is TGTGCCAGCAGCTTAGAGGATGGTTCACCCCTCCACTTT.